Listed below are T cell receptor beta chains from one sample, sequenced in a study of Ad26.COV2.S vaccination and SARS-CoV-2 variants. Profiling relied on immunoSEQ multiplex PCR, and the TCRdb table lists in-frame clones only, not all of them. The sample has a few hundred thousand clones, 85% to 90% seen once; the top ten hold 3.6%. The specimen was peripheral blood, collected in a trial of Ad26.COV2.S vaccine versus placebo. These receptors all stem from a person aged 18-65 years who received the Ad26.COV2.S COVID-19 vaccine or a placebo. Each CDR3 is given with its conserved first and last residue. The order of the fields is J gene, D gene, clone size, V gene, CDR3 protein, CDR3 DNA. D genes are given only for firm matches. Not every row has a clone size; where given, it reads once, few, many or a size class.

>TRBJ2-6|NA|NA|TRBV5-1
CASMQGSGANVLTF
TGCGCCAGCATGCAGGGCTCTGGGGCCAACGTCCTGACTTTC
>TRBJ2-3|NA|NA|TRBV25-1
CASSDLANTQYF
TGTGCCAGCAGTGATCTCGCCAATACGCAGTATTTT
>TRBJ1-2|TRBD1|once|TRBV3-1/TRBV3-2
CASSRGTVLNYGYTF
TGTGCCAGCAGCCGCGGGACAGTGCTTAACTATGGCTACACCTTC
>TRBJ2-1|TRBD2|NA|TRBV4-3
CASSQATAGHNEQFF
TGCGCCAGCAGCCAAGCCACAGCGGGGCACAATGAGCAGTTCTTC
>TRBJ2-5|TRBD2|NA|TRBV4-2
CASSQPSSGGGETQYF
TGTGCCAGCAGCCAACCGTCTAGCGGGGGAGGGGAGACCCAGTACTTC
>TRBJ2-7|TRBD1|NA|TRBV5-5
CASSFRDRIDEQYF
TGTGCCAGCAGCTTCCGGGACAGGATCGACGAGCAGTACTTC
>TRBJ1-3|NA|few|TRBV29-1
CSVGRSSGNTIYF
TGCAGCGTAGGGAGGAGCTCTGGAAACACCATATATTTT
>TRBJ2-3|NA|NA|TRBV16
CASSTGPLSPDTQYF
TGTGCCAGCAGCACCGGGCCACTCTCCCCAGATACGCAGTATTTT
>TRBJ2-7|TRBD1|NA|TRBV27
CASRSRDRGHEQYF
TGTGCCAGCAGATCCCGGGACAGGGGGCACGAGCAGTACTTC
>TRBJ2-1|NA|NA|TRBV4-3
CASSQIGQDPQFF
TGCGCCAGCAGCCAAATCGGTCAGGACCCGCAGTTCTTC
>TRBJ2-1|NA|NA|TRBV19
CASSVLGSNEQFF
TGTGCCAGTAGTGTACTAGGTAGCAATGAGCAGTTCTTC
>TRBJ2-2|NA|once|TRBV4-2
CASSQGGPNTGELFF
TGTGCCAGCAGCCAAGGTGGTCCGAACACCGGGGAGCTGTTTTTT
>TRBJ2-7|TRBD1|once|TRBV27
CASSLYGPGQPSEQYF
TGTGCCAGCAGTTTATATGGACCGGGACAGCCCTCCGAGCAGTACTTC
>TRBJ1-1|TRBD1|NA|TRBV10-3
CAISDMGQGAEAFF
TGTGCCATCAGTGATATGGGACAGGGGGCCGAAGCTTTCTTT
>TRBJ2-1|NA|NA|TRBV20-1
CSALDKTEQFF
TGCAGTGCTCTGGACAAAACTGAGCAGTTCTTC
>TRBJ2-7|NA|NA|TRBV6-9
CARDLQGVFYEQYF
TGTGCCAGGGATTTGCAGGGTGTCTTCTACGAGCAGTACTTC
>TRBJ1-6|TRBD1|NA|TRBV11-2
CASRATGLSNSPLHF
TGTGCCAGCCGGGCGACAGGGTTGTCTAATTCACCCCTCCACTTT
>TRBJ2-5|NA|few|TRBV5-1
CASSLEDGQETQYF
TGCGCCAGCAGCTTGGAGGACGGCCAAGAGACCCAGTACTTC
>TRBJ1-2|TRBD1|NA|TRBV9
CASSGTGGNYGYTF
TGTGCCAGCAGCGGGACAGGGGGAAACTATGGCTACACCTTC
>TRBJ1-1|NA|NA|TRBV27
CASSLIDVNTEAFF
TGTGCCAGCAGTTTAATCGACGTGAACACTGAAGCTTTCTTT
>TRBJ1-1|TRBD1|few|TRBV28
CASTPSTSQGDTEAFF
TGTGCCAGCACCCCCTCCACTTCCCAGGGGGACACTGAAGCTTTCTTT
>TRBJ2-3|NA|NA|TRBV5-4
CASSGDSTDTQYF
TGTGCCAGCAGCGGGGACAGCACAGATACGCAGTATTTT
>TRBJ2-2|NA|NA|TRBV21-1
CASIPGQEDAGELFF
TGTGCCAGCATCCCGGGACAGGAAGACGCCGGGGAGCTGTTTTTT
>TRBJ2-7|TRBD2|NA|TRBV11-2
CASARVGRAGYEQYF
TGTGCCAGCGCCCGGGTGGGTCGAGCGGGATACGAGCAGTACTTC
>TRBJ2-7|NA|NA|TRBV28
CASSFRVQNYEQYF
TGTGCCAGCAGTTTCAGGGTTCAAAACTACGAGCAGTACTTC
>TRBJ2-7|NA|NA|TRBV6-2/TRBV6-3
CASSHTRTPGEQYF
TGTGCCAGCAGCCACACCAGGACCCCTGGGGAGCAGTACTTC
>TRBJ1-6|NA|NA|TRBV7-9
CASSLRGLGSPLHF
TGTGCCAGCAGCTTACGGGGACTCGGATCACCCCTCCACTTT
>TRBJ2-3|TRBD2|NA|TRBV10-3
CAISESASGGGMDTQYF
TGTGCCATCAGTGAGTCTGCTAGCGGGGGGGGTATGGATACGCAGTATTTT
>TRBJ2-3|TRBD2|NA|TRBV6-5
CASSYSTSGVTDTQYF
TGTGCCAGCAGTTACAGTACTAGCGGGGTTACAGATACGCAGTATTTT
>TRBJ2-1|TRBD2|NA|TRBV7-9
CASSLSPSGDFSNEQFF
TGTGCCAGCAGCTTATCCCCTAGCGGGGATTTCTCCAATGAGCAGTTCTTC
>TRBJ1-6|NA|NA|TRBV7-2
CASSTGPLKGGSPLHF
TGTGCCAGCAGCACCGGGCCTCTCAAGGGTGGTTCACCCCTCCACTTT
>TRBJ1-1|NA|once|TRBV28
CASRGLVENTEAFF
TGTGCCAGCAGGGGGCTAGTGGAGAACACTGAAGCTTTCTTT
>TRBJ1-6|NA|NA|TRBV6-1
CASSESRAGSPLHF
TGTGCCAGCAGTGAAAGTAGGGCAGGGTCACCCCTCCACTTT
>TRBJ1-1|NA|NA|TRBV27
CASSLSAGSMNTEAFF
TGTGCCAGCAGTTTATCGGCAGGGAGCATGAACACTGAAGCTTTCTTT
>TRBJ2-1|TRBD1|NA|TRBV7-3
CASSWGQGYNEQFF
TGTGCCAGCAGCTGGGGACAGGGGTACAATGAGCAGTTCTTC
>TRBJ2-5|NA|NA|TRBV28
CASSVRIYQETQYF
TGTGCCAGCAGTGTTAGAATATACCAAGAGACCCAGTACTTC
>TRBJ2-3|NA|NA|TRBV19
CASSTWAGEVLTDTQYF
TGTGCCAGTAGTACTTGGGCAGGCGAAGTTCTCACAGATACGCAGTATTTT
>TRBJ2-3|TRBD2|NA|TRBV5-1
CASSFNGGEDTQYF
TGCGCCAGCAGCTTTAATGGGGGGGAAGATACGCAGTATTTT
>TRBJ1-6|NA|NA|TRBV6-2/TRBV6-3
CASSRRFVQRESYNSPLHF
TGTGCCAGCAGTCGGCGATTCGTTCAGAGGGAATCCTATAATTCACCCCTCCACTTT
>TRBJ2-5|NA|NA|TRBV5-4
CASRVDSQETQYF
TGTGCCAGCAGGGTAGACTCACAAGAGACCCAGTACTTC
>TRBJ2-7|NA|NA|TRBV15
CATSRDLSSSYEQYF
TGTGCCACCAGCAGAGATCTTTCCAGCTCCTACGAGCAGTACTTC
>TRBJ2-7|TRBD1|NA|TRBV7-2
CASSLETRGYYEQYF
TGTGCCAGCAGCTTAGAAACCAGGGGGTACTACGAGCAGTACTTC
>TRBJ2-4|TRBD2|once|TRBV27
CASSLTGGARSSRAKNIQYF
TGTGCCAGCAGTTTAACCGGGGGGGCAAGATCGTCTCGGGCCAAAAACATTCAGTACTTC
>TRBJ1-1|NA|NA|TRBV4-1
CASSQGTMNTEAFF
TGCGCCAGCAGCCAGGGTACCATGAACACTGAAGCTTTCTTT
>TRBJ2-3|NA|NA|TRBV7-8
CASSQMASGTDTQYF
TGTGCCAGCAGCCAGATGGCCAGTGGTACAGATACGCAGTATTTT
>TRBJ2-3|NA|NA|TRBV7-2
CASSLGRTWTNGDTQYF
TGTGCCAGCAGCTTAGGCCGAACTTGGACTAACGGAGATACGCAGTATTTT
>TRBJ2-7|NA|NA|TRBV9
CASSVGPPYEQYF
TGTGCCAGCAGCGTGGGGCCTCCCTACGAGCAGTACTTC
>TRBJ2-7|NA|NA|TRBV5-4
CASSLRQPPYEQYF
TGTGCCAGCAGCTTGCGACAGCCACCGTACGAGCAGTACTTC
>TRBJ1-4|NA|once|TRBV5-8
CASSLGSGARNEKLFF
TGTGCCAGCAGCTTGGGGAGCGGGGCGAGGAACGAAAAACTGTTTTTT
>TRBJ2-2|TRBD1|NA|TRBV19
CASSIGRGRDTGELFF
TGTGCCAGTAGTATTGGAAGGGGGCGTGACACCGGGGAGCTGTTTTTT
>TRBJ1-5|TRBD1|NA|TRBV19
CASSTPGQGRQPQHF
TGTGCCAGTAGTACTCCGGGACAGGGGCGGCAGCCCCAGCATTTT
>TRBJ1-5|NA|NA|TRBV5-1
CASSLTPGGNQPQHF
TGCGCCAGCAGCCTGACCCCAGGCGGCAATCAGCCCCAGCATTTT